This entry concerns a single T cell receptor beta chain. Its antigen is not known. This entry comes from a study of cytomegalovirus exposure and HLA in healthy donors. Study context: Researchers found that around 80% of under 450 genotyped donors fell within the Caucasian-associated ancestry cluster.

A multiplex PCR was run with 60 Vbeta primers and 13 Jbeta primers. In the original processing: Later, 65 million to 85 million unique TCR beta chains were counted in an analysis, and about 10 million of them were shared. This table comes from immunoSEQ multiplex PCR, and its TCRdb copy is limited to in-frame clones, with some not included. D and trimming were read from the DNA, whereas the V and J calls and clone size are those reported in that table. The sample lists 150,000 to 200,000 clones, roughly 81% occurring once. Findings and limits, study-wide: A highly shared variant cluster was judged a likely technical artifact.

This receptor was identified in a woman aged 45-60 years in good health and CMV-seronegative. Specimen: PBMCs.

For the CDR3, the DNA is TGTGCCAGTAGCCCCCAGGCTTCCTATAATTCACCCCTCCACTTT. Its translation is CASSPQASYNSPLHF. V usage is TRBV19 and J usage is TRBJ1-6; D not certain. Looked up from germline, CDR1 is LNHDA and CDR2 is SQIVND (reference sequence). This CDR3 region has 15 residues. The V gene lost 6 bases and the J gene lost 1 base, with 10 bases spanning the gap.